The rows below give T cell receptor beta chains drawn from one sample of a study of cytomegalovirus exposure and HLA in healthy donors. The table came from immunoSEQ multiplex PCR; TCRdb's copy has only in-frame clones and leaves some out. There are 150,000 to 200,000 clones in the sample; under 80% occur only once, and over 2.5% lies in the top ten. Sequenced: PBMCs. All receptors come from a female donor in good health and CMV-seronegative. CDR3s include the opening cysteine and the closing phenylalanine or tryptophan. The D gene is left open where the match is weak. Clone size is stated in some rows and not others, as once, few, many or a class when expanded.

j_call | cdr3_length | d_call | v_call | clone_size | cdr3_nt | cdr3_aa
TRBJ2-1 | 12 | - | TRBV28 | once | TGTGCCAGCGCTAACGCAGCGGATGAGCAGTTCTTC | CASANAADEQFF
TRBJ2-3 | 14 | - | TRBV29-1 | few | TGCAGCGTTGAATATGGGGGCCGAGGAGATACGCAGTATTTT | CSVEYGGRGDTQYF
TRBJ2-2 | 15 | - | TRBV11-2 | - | TGTGCCAGCAGCTTAGATACTGGGAACACCGGGGAGCTGTTTTTT | CASSLDTGNTGELFF
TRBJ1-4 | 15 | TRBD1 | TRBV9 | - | TGTGCCAGCACTAAACTGGGACAGGGAGGTGAAAAACTGTTTTTT | CASTKLGQGGEKLFF
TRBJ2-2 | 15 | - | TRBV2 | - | TGTGCCAGCAGCCAACAGGGTACGAACACCGGGGAGCTGTTTTTT | CASSQQGTNTGELFF
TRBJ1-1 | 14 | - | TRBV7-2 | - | TGTGCCAGCAGCCCCCTATTAGGGGTTACTGAAGCTTTCTTT | CASSPLLGVTEAFF
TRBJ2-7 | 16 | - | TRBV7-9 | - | TGTGCCAGCAGCTTAGCGTTTGACGGGGTGCACTACGAGCAGTACTTC | CASSLAFDGVHYEQYF
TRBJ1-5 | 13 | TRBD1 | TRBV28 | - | TGTGCCAGCAGTTTCGGGACAGTTGGGCCCCAGCATTTT | CASSFGTVGPQHF
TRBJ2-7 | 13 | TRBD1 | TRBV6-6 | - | TGTGCCAGCAAAGGGACAGGGCCCTACGAGCAGTACTTC | CASKGTGPYEQYF
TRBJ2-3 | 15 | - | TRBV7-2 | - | TGTGCCAGCAGCTACACCACTACTAACACAGATACGCAGTATTTT | CASSYTTTNTDTQYF
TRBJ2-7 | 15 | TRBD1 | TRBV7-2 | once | TGTGCCAGCAGTCTAATGGGACAGGTCCCCCGGGAGCAGTACTTC | CASSLMGQVPREQYF